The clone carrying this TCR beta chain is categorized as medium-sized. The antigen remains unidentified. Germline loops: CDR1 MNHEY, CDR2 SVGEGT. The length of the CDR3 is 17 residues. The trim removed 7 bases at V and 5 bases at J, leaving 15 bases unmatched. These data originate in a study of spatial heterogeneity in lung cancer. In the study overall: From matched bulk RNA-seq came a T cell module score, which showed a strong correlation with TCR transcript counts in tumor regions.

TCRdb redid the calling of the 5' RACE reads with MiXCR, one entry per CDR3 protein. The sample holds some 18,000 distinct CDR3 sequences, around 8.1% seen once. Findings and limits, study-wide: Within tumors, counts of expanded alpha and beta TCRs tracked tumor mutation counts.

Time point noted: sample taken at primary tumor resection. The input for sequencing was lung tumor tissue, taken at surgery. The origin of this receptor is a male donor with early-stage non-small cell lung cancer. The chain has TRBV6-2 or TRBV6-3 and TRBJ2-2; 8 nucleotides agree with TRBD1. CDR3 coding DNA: TGTGCCAGCAAGGCCGAGGGACAGGCGATCGGGACCGGGGAGCTGTTTTTT. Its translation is CASKAEGQAIGTGELFF.